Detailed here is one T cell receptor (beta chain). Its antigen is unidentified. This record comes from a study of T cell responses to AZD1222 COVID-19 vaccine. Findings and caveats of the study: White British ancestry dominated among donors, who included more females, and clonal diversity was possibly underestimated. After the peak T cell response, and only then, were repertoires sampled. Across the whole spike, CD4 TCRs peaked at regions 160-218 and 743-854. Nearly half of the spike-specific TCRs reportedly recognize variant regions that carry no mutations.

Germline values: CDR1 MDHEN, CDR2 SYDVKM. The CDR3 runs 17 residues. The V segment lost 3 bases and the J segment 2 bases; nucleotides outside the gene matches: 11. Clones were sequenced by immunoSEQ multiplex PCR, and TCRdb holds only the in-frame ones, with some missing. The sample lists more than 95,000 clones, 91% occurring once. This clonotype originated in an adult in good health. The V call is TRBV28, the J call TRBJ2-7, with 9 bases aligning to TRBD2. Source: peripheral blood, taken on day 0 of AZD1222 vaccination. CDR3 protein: CASSLMAGGEIPYEQYF. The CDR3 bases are TGTGCCAGCAGTTTGATGGCGGGAGGGGAAATTCCCTACGAGCAGTACTTC.